The TCR beta chain under discussion was sequenced for a study of naive and memory T cell subsets. TCR cDNA received a 3' ligated oligonucleotide that carried a UMI. Whole blood, around 2.5 ml, came from adult healthy volunteers. This clonotype has more than one count but fewer than ten. Ligated cDNA underwent four rounds of PCR with nested alpha and beta constant region primers and SP2. TCRdb fed the 5' RACE reads into MiXCR, producing one record per CDR3 protein. Of 25,000 to 35,000 distinct CDR3 sequences listed, over 15% are singletons. This TCR derives from a female donor in good health.

The CDR3 is CASSYSPGQFAGDTF. The CDR3 DNA is TGTGCCAGCAGTTACTCCCCCGGACAGTTCGCGGGCGACACCTTC. The genes are TRBV6-5 and TRBJ1-2; weak D call: TRBD1 (6 bases). V was trimmed by 0 bases and J by 12 bases, leaving 20 bases between them. This CDR3 has 15 amino acids. The V gene's germline CDR1 is MNHEY and CDR2 SVGAGI.